The 12 T cell receptor beta chains listed next were all sequenced from one sample in a study of blood T cell repertoires in COVID-19. Sequenced by immunoSEQ multiplex PCR; TCRdb stores in-frame clones only, minus some. Of about 200,000 clones in the sample, 80% to 90% were seen once. The sample consisted of peripheral blood. These receptors all come from a man older than 75 with acute or convalescent COVID-19.

The rearrangement uses TRBV7-9 and TRBJ2-1; 7 bases line up with TRBD2. CDR3 size: 16 residues. The V segment lost 5 bases and the J segment 1 base; nucleotides outside the gene matches: 8. The germline CDR1 and CDR2 sequences are SEHNR and FQNEAQ (reference sequence). The CDR3 is CASSPVGGSSYNEQFF. The CDR3 coding sequence is TGTGCCAGCAGCCCTGTCGGCGGGAGTTCCTACAATGAGCAGTTCTTC. Full variable domain (missing parts from reference TRBV7-9 and TRBJ2-1): DTGVSQNPRHKITKRGQNVTFRCDPISEHNRLYWYRQTLGQGPEFLTYFQNEAQLEKSRLLSDRFSAERPKGSFSTLEIQRTEQGDSAMYLCASSPVGGSSYNEQFFGPGTRLTVL.

The genes are TRBV6-6 and TRBJ2-2; no firm D call. Germline V gives CDR1 MNHNY, CDR2 SVGAGI (reference sequence). CDR3 length: 16 amino acids. Trimming cost V 0 bases and J 7 bases, with 15 bases left between them. The CDR3 sequence: CASSYSTEAPSGELFF. CDR3 in DNA: TGTGCCAGCAGTTACTCGACCGAGGCTCCCAGCGGGGAGCTGTTTTTT.

This sequence joins TRBV5-1 and TRBJ2-1; 10 nucleotides line up with TRBD2. V shed 4 bases and J 4 bases; nucleotides not matched to a gene: 5. CDR3 length: 15 amino acids. Germline CDR1 SGHRS, CDR2 YFSETQ. The CDR3 region has the DNA TGCGCCAGCAGCAGCGGACTAGCGGAATACAATGAGCAGTTCTTC. Amino acids: CASSSGLAEYNEQFF.

V gene TRBV7-8 combines with J gene TRBJ2-3, with D unclear. Germline lookup yields CDR1 SGHVS and CDR2 FQNEAQ. V was shortened by 3 bases and J by 2 bases, with 3 bases between the two germline ends. This CDR3 comprises 12 residues. The CDR3 reads CASSFLTDTQYF. As DNA, the CDR3 is TGTGCCAGCAGCTTTCTCACAGATACGCAGTATTTT.

V usage is TRBV3-1 (or the pseudogene TRBV3-2) and J usage is TRBJ2-5; D gene unclear. The CDR3 covers 12 residues. The V end was cut by 10 bases, the J end by 3 bases, with 12 bases between. CDR1 and CDR2 (germline): LGHDT, YNNKEL (reference sequence). The CDR3 DNA is TGTGCCACCCAGACAAGAAAAGAGACCCAGTACTTC. It is translated as CATQTRKETQYF.

This clone was counted only a few times. The genes are TRBV7-2 and TRBJ2-1, with TRBD2 matching 15 bases. This CDR3 region has 16 residues. V dropped 6 bases and J dropped 9; count of bases not matched to a gene: 9. The germline CDR1 and CDR2 sequences are SGHTA and FQGNSA. This CDR3 is CASRVLAGLAGGEQFF. The CDR3 DNA sequence: TGTGCCAGCAGGGTATTAGCGGGACTAGCGGGAGGTGAGCAGTTCTTC. Drawing the rest from reference TRBV7-2 and TRBJ2-1, the complete variable domain is GAGVSQSPSNKVTEKGKDVELRCDPISGHTALYWYRQSLGQGLEFLIYFQGNSAPDKSGLPSDRFSAERTGGSVSTLTIQRTQQEDSAVYLCASRVLAGLAGGEQFFGPGTRLTVL.

The genes are TRBV6-2 or TRBV6-3 and TRBJ1-5; D uncertain. This CDR3 comprises 13 residues. The ends were cut back, 2 bases at V and 4 bases at J, with 6 bases in the middle. Germline CDR1 and CDR2: MNHEY and SVGEGT. The CDR3 DNA follows: TGTGCCAGCAGTTACGACGGGAATCAGCCCCAGCATTTT. This codes for CASSYDGNQPQHF.

The gene calls are TRBV29-1 and TRBJ1-2; D gene ambiguous. V was clipped by 7 bases and J by 3 bases, with 6 bases between them. The germline V gene encodes CDR1 SQVTM and CDR2 ANQGSEA. CDR3 length: 10 residues. CDR3 amino acids: CSAGDYGYTF. The CDR3 DNA follows: TGCAGCGCCGGGGACTATGGCTACACCTTC.

The CDR3 spells CASSLVGGNYGYTF. The CDR3 coding sequence is TGTGCCAGCAGCTTAGTGGGGGGTAACTATGGCTACACCTTC. The chain combines TRBV11-3 with TRBJ1-2; weak D call: TRBD1 (5 bases). The CDR3 extends over 14 amino acids. V lost 1 base to trimming and J lost 1 base, with 7 bases between them. Germline V gene data show CDR1 as SGHNT and CDR2 as YENEEA.

The V gene is TRBV18, the J gene TRBJ1-3; weak D call: TRBD1 (5 bases). The CDR3 spans 14 residues. CDR1 KGHSH and CDR2 LQKENI come from the germline V gene. V lost 5 bases and J 0 bases, leaving 8 bases between the germline ends. CDR3 sequence: CASSTGRSGNTIYF. The CDR3 coding sequence is TGTGCCAGCTCAACAGGCCGCTCTGGAAACACCATATATTTT.

The V and J genes are TRBV18 and TRBJ1-1; 7 bases map to TRBD1. V lost 1 base and J lost 0; bases outside the gene matches: 5. The CDR3 contains 16 residues. Germline-derived CDR1 and CDR2 are KGHSH and LQKENI. The CDR3 nucleotides are TGTGCCAGCTCACCACGAGGGGGACAGATGAACACTGAAGCTTTCTTT. Its translation is CASSPRGGQMNTEAFF.

This chain connects TRBV3-1 (or the pseudogene TRBV3-2) to TRBJ1-6; D is perhaps TRBD1 (6 bases). V lost 1 base and J 5 bases, leaving 9 bases between the germline ends. The CDR3 sequence is 15 residues long. Per germline, CDR1 LGHDT and CDR2 YNNKEL (reference sequence). The CDR3 sequence is CASSQVAGDNSPLHF. The CDR3 bases are TGTGCCAGCAGCCAAGTCGCAGGGGATAATTCACCCCTCCACTTT.